A single sample gave rise to the 7 T cell receptor beta chains below, sequenced in a study of blood T cell repertoires in COVID-19. Repertoires were generated with immunoSEQ multiplex PCR, while TCRdb's copy carries only in-frame clones and drops some. Altogether some 75,000 clones are present, 65% to 85% being singletons, with the ten largest covering more than 10%. Sequencing was performed on peripheral blood. The source of these receptors is a man in his fifties with COVID-19, enrolled during active disease.

This chain joins TRBV2 and TRBJ2-7; D may be TRBD1 (6 bases). Trimming pared 1 base from V and 3 bases from J, leaving 10 bases between. From germline, CDR1 is SNHLY and CDR2 FYNNEI. This CDR3 contains 14 residues. CDR3 DNA: TGTGCCAGCAGTGAAGGGGGGCGAAACTACGAGCAGTACTTC. This sequence encodes CASSEGGRNYEQYF.

In nucleotides, the CDR3 is TGTGCCAGCTCACAACCGGGACAGGGGTCGCACGAGCAGTACTTC. Amino acids: CASSQPGQGSHEQYF. This chain links TRBV18 with TRBJ2-7, with 10 bases fitting TRBD1. Germline CDR1 reads KGHSH; CDR2 reads LQKENI. J was trimmed by 5 bases and V by 4 bases; bases with no gene match: 8. The CDR3 contains 15 residues. The full variable domain, rest sourced from reference TRBV18 and TRBJ2-7, is NAGVMQNPRHLVRRRGQEARLRCSPMKGHSHVYWYRQLPEEGLKFMVYLQKENIIDESGMPKERFSAEFPKEGPSILRIQQVVRGDSAAYFCASSQPGQGSHEQYFGPGTRLTVT.

The J gene is TRBJ1-5, the V gene TRBV13; D gene uncertain. V gave up 0 bases and J gave up 5 bases, with 8 bases separating them. CDR3 size: 14 residues. CDR1 and CDR2 (germline): PRHDT, FYEKMQ (reference sequence). CDR3 nucleotides: TGTGCCAGCAGCTTAGGCGGCGGTTATCAGCCCCAGCATTTT. As protein: CASSLGGGYQPQHF.

The rearrangement joins TRBV24-1 to TRBJ2-3, with 7 nucleotides matching TRBD2. The V segment lost 5 bases and the J segment 3 bases; nucleotides outside the gene matches: 4. The germline CDR1 and CDR2 sequences are KGHDR and SFDVKD. CDR3 length equals 14 residues. The CDR3 region is CATSAWEGTDTQYF. Written as DNA, the CDR3 is TGTGCCACCAGTGCCTGGGAGGGGACAGATACGCAGTATTTT.

The chain is built from TRBV15 and TRBJ1-3; D perhaps matches TRBD1 (6 bases). The length of the CDR3 is 17 residues. CDR1 and CDR2 from the germline V gene are LNHNV and YYDKDF (reference sequence). Trimming pared 1 base from V and 0 bases from J, leaving 13 bases between. DNA of the CDR3: TGTGCCACCAGCAGAGGCCGGGACAAGATCTCTGGAAACACCATATATTTT. Translation gives CATSRGRDKISGNTIYF. Together with reference TRBV15 and TRBJ1-3, the CDR3 gives the full variable domain: DAMVIQNPRYQVTQFGKPVTLSCSQTLNHNVMYWYQQKSSQAPKLLFHYYDKDFNNEADTPDNFQSRRPNTSFCFLDIRSPGLGDTAMYLCATSRGRDKISGNTIYFGEGSWLTVV.

To note about this clone: At one of its ends the junction is not consistent with the germline gene, which may arise from a read error. The rearrangement joins TRBV7-7 to TRBJ2-1, with D possibly matching TRBD2 (5 bases). The CDR3 is made up of 15 amino acids. Germline CDR1 reads SSHAT; CDR2 reads FNYEAQ (reference sequence). The CDR3 is CASSLGSGRDNEQFF. CDR3 DNA: TGTGCTAGCAGCTTAGGATCTGGGAGAGACAATGAGCAGTTCTTC.

This chain uses TRBV3-1 (or the pseudogene TRBV3-2) with TRBJ1-6; D may be TRBD1 (6 bases). Per germline, CDR1 LGHDT and CDR2 YNNKEL (reference sequence). The CDR3 extends over 14 amino acids. Trimming pared 3 bases from V and 8 bases from J, leaving 11 bases between. The DNA of the CDR3 is TGTGCCAGCAGCCATCGCAGGGGTTATTCACCCCTCCACTTT. Protein product: CASSHRRGYSPLHF.